These 19 T cell receptor beta chains share one sample of origin, sequenced in a study of cytomegalovirus exposure and HLA in healthy donors (dated by TCRdb to 2016 to 2017). The library was produced with the immunoSEQ multiplex PCR assay. A mixture of 60 forward primers for TCR Vbeta segments and 13 reverse primers for TCR Jbeta segments was used in the multiplex PCR. TCRdb provides this immuneACCESS table in a form limited to in-frame rearrangements. Some clones are lacking; in checked studies, under half of them reflect an unresolved V gene, and why the rest are absent is not known. The table for this sample lists 100,000 to 150,000 clones; 65% to 80% of them were counted only once. The biggest ten clones account for 13% of the sample. The sequencing input was PBMCs. All receptors derive from a woman in her thirties or forties in good health and CMV-seropositive.

The gene calls are TRBV29-1 and TRBJ2-7, with 9 nucleotides matching TRBD2. The V and J ends lost 5 bases and 2 bases, in that order; junction bases with no gene match: 7. Germline V gene data show CDR1 as SQVTM and CDR2 as ANQGSEA. The CDR3 is 14 amino acids. CDR3 loop: CSVSSGVTTYEQYF. CDR3 nucleotides: TGCAGCGTTTCTAGCGGGGTAACCACCTACGAGCAGTACTTC.

This chain connects TRBV5-4 to TRBJ1-1; possible D gene TRBD1, 5 bases. The CDR3 totals 14 residues. V was trimmed by 0 bases and J by 5 bases, leaving 11 bases between them. The germline V gene has CDR1 SGHNT and CDR2 YYREEE (reference sequence). The CDR3 nucleotides are TGTGCCAGCAGCTTGGTGGAGGGGAGGACTGAAGCTTTCTTT. Translated, it gives CASSLVEGRTEAFF.

The chain couples TRBV19 to TRBJ2-6; 10 nucleotides agree with TRBD2. CDR3 length equals 17 residues. V lost 3 bases and J lost 0; bases outside the gene matches: 2. In germline, CDR1 is LNHDA, CDR2 SQIVND (reference sequence). The CDR3 region has the DNA TGTGCCAGTAGTATCGTAGCGGGAGGCTCTGGGGCCAACGTCCTGACTTTC. It codes for CASSIVAGGSGANVLTF. Drawing the rest from reference TRBV19 and TRBJ2-6, the complete variable domain is DGGITQSPKYLFRKEGQNVTLSCEQNLNHDAMYWYRQDPGQGLRLIYYSQIVNDFQKGDIAEGYSVSREKKESFPLTVTSAQKNPTAFYLCASSIVAGGSGANVLTFGAGSRLTVL.

The rearrangement links TRBV2 to TRBJ2-1; D may be TRBD1 (5 bases). The germline V and J ends were trimmed by 4 bases and 4 bases, with 5 bases remaining between them. There are 12 residues in the CDR3. Germline assignment: CDR1 SNHLY and CDR2 FYNNEI. This chain's CDR3 is CASSGQYNEQFF. CDR3 nucleotide sequence: TGTGCCAGCAGTGGACAGTACAATGAGCAGTTCTTC.

The gene calls are TRBV7-2 and TRBJ2-7, with D possibly being TRBD2 (5 bases). Trimming took 1 base from V and 6 from J, leaving 7 bases between them. The CDR3 length is 12 residues. Germline CDR1 reads SGHTA; CDR2 reads FQGNSA. The CDR3 sequence: CASSLVGSEQYF. CDR3 bases: TGTGCCAGCAGCTTAGTAGGGAGCGAGCAGTACTTC.

The chain combines TRBV6-6 with TRBJ1-1, with 7 bases fitting TRBD1. With V trimmed by 2 bases and J by 8 bases, 5 bases remained unmatched. Germline loops: CDR1 MNHNY, CDR2 SVGAGI (reference sequence). This CDR3 has 13 residues. The CDR3: CASSYGGDSEAFF. Written as DNA, the CDR3 is TGTGCCAGCAGTTACGGAGGGGACAGCGAAGCTTTCTTT.

The genes are TRBV11-3 and TRBJ2-7, with TRBD1 matching over 8 bases. The CDR3 totals 15 residues. V was clipped by 4 bases and J by 2 bases; unmatched bases: 7. The germline gives CDR1 SGHNT, CDR2 YENEEA. CDR3 DNA sequence: TGTGCCAGCAGCTCCCTCGGACAGGGCACCTACGAGCAGTACTTC. It yields the protein CASSSLGQGTYEQYF.

The CDR3 nucleotides are TGTGCCAGCACCCTGGACAGGGGACCAGCCGAAAAACTGTTTTTT. The encoded protein is CASTLDRGPAEKLFF. J is TRBJ1-4 and V is TRBV2, with 9 positions matching TRBD1. Trimming cost V 7 bases and J 8 bases; bases outside gene matches: 11. Germline CDR1 reads SNHLY; CDR2 reads FYNNEI. CDR3 size: 15 residues.

CDR3 DNA sequence: TGTGCCAGCAGCTGGACTAGCGGGCCTTACGAGCAGTACTTC. Its protein product is CASSWTSGPYEQYF. The J gene is TRBJ2-7, the V gene TRBV7-9; 11 positions agree with TRBD2. CDR1 and CDR2 from the germline V gene are SEHNR and FQNEAQ (reference sequence). V shed 4 bases and J 4 bases; nucleotides not matched to a gene: 3. CDR3 length equals 14 residues. Using reference TRBV7-9 and TRBJ2-7 for the parts outside the CDR3, the full variable domain is DTGVSQNPRHKITKRGQNVTFRCDPISEHNRLYWYRQTLGQGPEFLTYFQNEAQLEKSRLLSDRFSAERPKGSFSTLEIQRTEQGDSAMYLCASSWTSGPYEQYFGPGTRLTVT.

The chain couples TRBV27 to TRBJ1-2; 7 nucleotides agree with TRBD1. Unmatched junction bases numbered 8, after V lost 4 bases and J lost 6 bases. CDR3 length: 14 residues. Germline V gene data show CDR1 as MNHEY and CDR2 as SMNVEV (reference sequence). This chain's CDR3 is CASSSSVRGNGYTF. The CDR3 nucleotides are TGTGCCAGCAGTTCCTCCGTCAGGGGGAATGGCTACACCTTC.

This chain uses TRBV29-1 with TRBJ2-5; 7 bases match TRBD2. Gene TRBJ2-7 matches the end of the DNA better, so the J call may be wrong. This CDR3 region has 15 residues. The germline V gene encodes CDR1 SQVTM and CDR2 ANQGSEA. This CDR3 is CSVVPPSGIRYEQYF. The CDR3 nucleotides read TGCAGCGTTGTTCCTCCGAGCGGGATCAGGTACGAGCAGTACTTC.

The V and J genes are TRBV27 and TRBJ1-5; D is uncertain. This CDR3 is built from 16 residues. V was cut by 6 bases and J by 0 bases, with 15 bases left in between. CDR1 and CDR2 from the germline V gene are MNHEY and SMNVEV (reference sequence). The chain's CDR3 is CASSPTTFYSNQPQHF. Here the CDR3 DNA reads TGTGCCAGCAGCCCTACTACTTTTTATAGCAATCAGCCCCAGCATTTT.

The chain links TRBV2 to TRBJ2-1, with D tentatively TRBD2 (6 bases). The CDR3 is 12 amino acids. Looked up from germline, CDR1 is SNHLY and CDR2 is FYNNEI. The V gene lost 11 bases and the J gene lost 7 bases, with 15 bases spanning the gap. CDR3 amino acids: CASTRGGNEQFF. CDR3 in DNA: TGTGCCTCGACTAGGGGCGGAAATGAGCAGTTCTTC.

The chain links TRBV18 to TRBJ2-3, with TRBD2 identical over 9 bases. This CDR3 comprises 15 residues. V lost 4 bases, J lost 3 bases, and 5 bases stayed unmatched. Germline V lookup: CDR1 KGHSH, CDR2 LQKENI. In DNA form, the CDR3 reads TGTGCCAGCTCACGCCGACTAGCGGATACAGATACGCAGTATTTT. It specifies CASSRRLADTDTQYF.

The count of this clone is one. V gene TRBV5-5 combines with J gene TRBJ1-3, with a tentative D call TRBD1 (5 bases). V was pared by 0 bases and J by 4 bases, with 8 bases between. Germline values: CDR1 SGHKS, CDR2 YYEKEE (reference sequence). This CDR3 spans 14 amino acids. In DNA, the CDR3 is TGTGCCAGCAGCTTGGCAGGGTTCGGAAACACCATATATTTT. As protein: CASSLAGFGNTIYF.

V and J are TRBV7-6 and TRBJ2-7; a weak D match, TRBD1 (5 bases). Looked up from germline, CDR1 is SGHVS and CDR2 is FNYEAQ. This CDR3 comprises 14 residues. V gave up 1 base and J gave up 3 bases, with 10 bases separating them. The CDR3 bases are TGTGCCAGCAGCTTAGTCGTAGGGGACTACGAGCAGTACTTC. It encodes CASSLVVGDYEQYF.

This clone was detected only a few times. V gene TRBV7-9 combines with J gene TRBJ2-5; 12 positions agree with TRBD1. Trimming cost V 4 bases and J 4 bases; bases outside gene matches: 10. The CDR3 sequence is 17 residues long. Per germline, CDR1 SEHNR and CDR2 FQNEAQ (reference sequence). The CDR3 spells CASSSGTGGARLETQYF. In DNA, the CDR3 is TGTGCCAGCAGCTCCGGGACAGGGGGCGCCCGACTAGAGACCCAGTACTTC.

This chain links TRBV5-1 with TRBJ2-5, with 7 bases identical to TRBD1. The CDR3 has 15 amino acids. CDR1 is SGHRS, CDR2 YFSETQ, per germline. J lost 4 bases, V lost 0 bases, and 6 bases had no gene match. CDR3 region: CASSLVQGTLETQYF. As DNA, the CDR3 is TGCGCCAGCAGCTTGGTACAGGGGACGTTAGAGACCCAGTACTTC.

The chain employs TRBV6-1 and TRBJ2-7; 8 bases are shared with TRBD1. CDR3 size: 15 residues. Germline CDR1 reads MNHNS; CDR2 reads SASEGT. Germline trimming cut 6 bases from V and 2 bases from J; bases unmatched to any gene: 9. CDR3 sequence: CASRKGQGSTYEQYF. The CDR3 DNA is TGTGCCAGCAGGAAAGGACAGGGAAGCACCTACGAGCAGTACTTC.